This T cell receptor beta chain was recorded in a study of PD-L1 blockade in urothelial cancer. Study overall: Patients with male sex and bladder-origin urothelial cancer accounted for about 85% of the 29 enrolled. Median T cell yield from blood was 110,000 to 150,000.

Produced via immunoSEQ multiplex PCR; TCRdb's table is partial and in-frame only. The sample yields 90,000 to 120,000 clones, approximately 85% seen once. The junction had 5 bases not matched to a gene; V was cut back by 6 bases and J by 1 base. This CDR3 spans 14 amino acids. Per the germline V gene, CDR1 is MNHNY and CDR2 is SVGAGI (reference sequence). Locally advanced or metastatic urothelial carcinoma was present in patients. This TCR derives from a man aged 45-65 years with urothelial cancer. The sample in question was PBMCs, obtained around atezolizumab (anti-PD-L1) treatment. The chain employs TRBV6-6 and TRBJ2-7; 8 bases match TRBD2. CDR3 protein: CASRGLGASYEQYF. CDR3 DNA sequence: TGTGCCAGCAGGGGACTAGGGGCGTCCTACGAGCAGTACTTC.